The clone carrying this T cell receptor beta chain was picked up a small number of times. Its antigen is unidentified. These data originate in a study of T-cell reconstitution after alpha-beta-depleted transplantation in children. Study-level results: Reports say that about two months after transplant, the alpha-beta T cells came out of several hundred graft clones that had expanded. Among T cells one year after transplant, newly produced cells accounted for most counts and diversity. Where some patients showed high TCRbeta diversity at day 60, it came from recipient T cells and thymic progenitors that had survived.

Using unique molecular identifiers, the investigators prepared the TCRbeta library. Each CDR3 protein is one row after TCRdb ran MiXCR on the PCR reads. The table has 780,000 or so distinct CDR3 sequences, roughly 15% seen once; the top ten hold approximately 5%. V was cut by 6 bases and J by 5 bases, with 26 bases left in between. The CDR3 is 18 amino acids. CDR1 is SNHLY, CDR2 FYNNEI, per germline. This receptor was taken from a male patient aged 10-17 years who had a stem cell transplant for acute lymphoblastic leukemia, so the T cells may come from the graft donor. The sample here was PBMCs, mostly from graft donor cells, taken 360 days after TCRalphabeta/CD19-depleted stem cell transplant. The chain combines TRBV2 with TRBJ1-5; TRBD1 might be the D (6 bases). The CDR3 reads CASRSTTRGATTDQPQHF. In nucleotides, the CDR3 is TGTGCCAGCAGATCAACCACTAGGGGGGCCACGACGGATCAGCCCCAGCATTTT.